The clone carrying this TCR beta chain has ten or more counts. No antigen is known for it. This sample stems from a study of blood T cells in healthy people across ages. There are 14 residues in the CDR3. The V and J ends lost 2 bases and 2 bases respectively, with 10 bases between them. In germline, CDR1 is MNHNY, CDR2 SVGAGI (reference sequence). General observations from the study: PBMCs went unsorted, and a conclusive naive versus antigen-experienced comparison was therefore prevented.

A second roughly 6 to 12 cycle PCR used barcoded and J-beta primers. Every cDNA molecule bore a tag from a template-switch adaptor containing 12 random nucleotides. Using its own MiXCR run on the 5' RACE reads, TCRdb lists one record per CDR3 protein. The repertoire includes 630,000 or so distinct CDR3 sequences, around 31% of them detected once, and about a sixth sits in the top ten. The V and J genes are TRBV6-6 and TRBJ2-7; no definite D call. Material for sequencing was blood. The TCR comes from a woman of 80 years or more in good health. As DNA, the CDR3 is TGTGCCAGCAGTTACCGGGCGGACCCCTACGAGCAGTACTTC. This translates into CASSYRADPYEQYF.